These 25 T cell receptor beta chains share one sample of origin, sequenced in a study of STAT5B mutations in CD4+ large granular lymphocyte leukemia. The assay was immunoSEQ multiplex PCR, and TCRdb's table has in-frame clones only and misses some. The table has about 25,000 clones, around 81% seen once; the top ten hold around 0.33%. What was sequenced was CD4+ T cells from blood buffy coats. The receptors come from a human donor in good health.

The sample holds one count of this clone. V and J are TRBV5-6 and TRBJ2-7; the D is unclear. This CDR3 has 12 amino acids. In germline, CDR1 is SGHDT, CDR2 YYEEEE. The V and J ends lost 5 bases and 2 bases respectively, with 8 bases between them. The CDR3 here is CASSLSAYEQYF. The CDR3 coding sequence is TGTGCCAGCAGTCTATCTGCCTACGAGCAGTACTTC.

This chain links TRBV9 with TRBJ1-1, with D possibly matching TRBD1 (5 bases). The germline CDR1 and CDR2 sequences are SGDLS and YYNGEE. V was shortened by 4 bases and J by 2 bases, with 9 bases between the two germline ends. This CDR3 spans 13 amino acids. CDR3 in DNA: TGTGCCAGCAGCCTCAGGGTTAACACTGAAGCTTTCTTT. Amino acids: CASSLRVNTEAFF. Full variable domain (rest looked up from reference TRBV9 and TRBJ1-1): DSGVTQTPKHLITATGQRVTLRCSPRSGDLSVYWYQQSLDQGLQFLIQYYNGEERAKGNILERFSAQQFPDLHSELNLSSLELGDSALYFCASSLRVNTEAFFGQGTRLTVV.

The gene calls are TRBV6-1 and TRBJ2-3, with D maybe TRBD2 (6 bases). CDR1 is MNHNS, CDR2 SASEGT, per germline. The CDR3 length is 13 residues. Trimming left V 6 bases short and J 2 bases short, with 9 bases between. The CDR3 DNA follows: TGTGCCAGCAGGGAGGGCCCCACAGATACGCAGTATTTT. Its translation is CASREGPTDTQYF.

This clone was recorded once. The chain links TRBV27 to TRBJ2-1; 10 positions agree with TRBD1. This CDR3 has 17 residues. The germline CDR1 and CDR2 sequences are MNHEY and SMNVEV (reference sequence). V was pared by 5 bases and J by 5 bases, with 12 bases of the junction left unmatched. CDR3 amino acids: CASSLRQPGQGNNEQFF. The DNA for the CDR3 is TGTGCCAGCAGTCTAAGGCAACCGGGACAGGGGAACAATGAGCAGTTCTTC.

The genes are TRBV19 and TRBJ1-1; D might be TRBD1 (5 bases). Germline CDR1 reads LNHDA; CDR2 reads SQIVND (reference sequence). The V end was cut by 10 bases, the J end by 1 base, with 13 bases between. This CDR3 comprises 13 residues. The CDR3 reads CATAWGRNTEAFF. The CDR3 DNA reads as TGTGCCACCGCGTGGGGGAGGAACACTGAAGCTTTCTTT.

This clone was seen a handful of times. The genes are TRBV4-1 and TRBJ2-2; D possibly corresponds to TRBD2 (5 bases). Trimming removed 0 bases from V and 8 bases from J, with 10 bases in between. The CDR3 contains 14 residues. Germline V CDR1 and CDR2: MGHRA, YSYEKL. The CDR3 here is CASSQERTAGELFF. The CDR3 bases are TGCGCCAGCAGCCAAGAGCGGACTGCTGGGGAGCTGTTTTTT.

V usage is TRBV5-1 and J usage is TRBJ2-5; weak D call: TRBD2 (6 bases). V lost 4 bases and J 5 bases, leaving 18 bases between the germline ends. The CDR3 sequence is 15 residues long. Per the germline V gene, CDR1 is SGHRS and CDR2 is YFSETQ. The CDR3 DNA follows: TGCGCCAGCAGCCCGGGCCTAGCGTCAAGGGAGACCCAGTACTTC. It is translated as CASSPGLASRETQYF.

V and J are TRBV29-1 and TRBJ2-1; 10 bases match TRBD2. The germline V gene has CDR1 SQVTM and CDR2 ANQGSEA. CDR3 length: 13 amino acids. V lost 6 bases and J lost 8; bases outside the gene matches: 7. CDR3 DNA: TGCAGCGTAGCTAGCGGGAGTAAAGATGAGCAGTTCTTC. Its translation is CSVASGSKDEQFF.

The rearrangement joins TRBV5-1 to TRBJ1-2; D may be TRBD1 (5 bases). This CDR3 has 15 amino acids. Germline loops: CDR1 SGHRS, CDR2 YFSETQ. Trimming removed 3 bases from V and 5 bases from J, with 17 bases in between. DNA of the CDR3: TGCGCCAGCAGCTGGGAGGGACGGACGGGTTATGGCTACACCTTC. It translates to CASSWEGRTGYGYTF.

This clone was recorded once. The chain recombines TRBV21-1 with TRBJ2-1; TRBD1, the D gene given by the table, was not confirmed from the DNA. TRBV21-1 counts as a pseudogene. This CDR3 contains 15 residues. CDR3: CASSKGAGMCDEQFF. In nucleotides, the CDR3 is TGTGCCAGCAGCAAAGGCGCAGGGATGTGCGATGAGCAGTTCTTC.

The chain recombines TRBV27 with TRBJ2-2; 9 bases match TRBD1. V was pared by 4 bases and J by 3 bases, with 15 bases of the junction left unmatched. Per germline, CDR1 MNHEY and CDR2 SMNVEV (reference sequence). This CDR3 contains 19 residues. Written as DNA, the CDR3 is TGTGCCAGCAGTTCATCTCCGGGACAGGGTGTTTTGTACACCGGGGAGCTGTTTTTT. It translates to CASSSSPGQGVLYTGELFF.

CDR3 loop: CASSLGGSGGELFF. CDR3 DNA: TGTGCCAGCAGCTTAGGGGGTTCTGGCGGGGAGCTGTTTTTT. The V gene is TRBV7-6, the J gene TRBJ2-2, with no clear D. Germline V gene sequence: CDR1 SGHVS, CDR2 FNYEAQ. The V end was cut by 1 base, the J end by 7 bases, with 10 bases between. CDR3 size: 14 residues.

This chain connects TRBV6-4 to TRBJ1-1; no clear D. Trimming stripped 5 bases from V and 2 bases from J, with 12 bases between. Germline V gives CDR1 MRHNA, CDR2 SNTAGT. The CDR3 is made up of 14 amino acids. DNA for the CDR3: TGTGCCAGCAGTTCATCCCCGGGTAACACTGAAGCTTTCTTT. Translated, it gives CASSSSPGNTEAFF.

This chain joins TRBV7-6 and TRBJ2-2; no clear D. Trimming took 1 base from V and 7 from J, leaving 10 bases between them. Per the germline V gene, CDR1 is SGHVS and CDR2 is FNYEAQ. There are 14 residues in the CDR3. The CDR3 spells CASSLGAALGELFF. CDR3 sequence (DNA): TGTGCCAGCAGCTTAGGCGCAGCGCTCGGGGAGCTGTTTTTT.

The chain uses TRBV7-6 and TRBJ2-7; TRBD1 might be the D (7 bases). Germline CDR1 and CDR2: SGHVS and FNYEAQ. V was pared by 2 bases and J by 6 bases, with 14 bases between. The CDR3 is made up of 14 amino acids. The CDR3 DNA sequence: TGTGCCAGCAGCTTAAGCAGGGGGGAAGGCGAGCAGTACTTC. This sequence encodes CASSLSRGEGEQYF.

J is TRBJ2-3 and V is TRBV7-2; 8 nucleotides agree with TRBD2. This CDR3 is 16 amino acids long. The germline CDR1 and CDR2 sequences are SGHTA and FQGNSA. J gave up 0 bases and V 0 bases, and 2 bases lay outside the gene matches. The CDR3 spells CASSLAAGVSTDTQYF. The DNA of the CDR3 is TGTGCCAGCAGCTTAGCAGCGGGAGTTAGCACAGATACGCAGTATTTT.

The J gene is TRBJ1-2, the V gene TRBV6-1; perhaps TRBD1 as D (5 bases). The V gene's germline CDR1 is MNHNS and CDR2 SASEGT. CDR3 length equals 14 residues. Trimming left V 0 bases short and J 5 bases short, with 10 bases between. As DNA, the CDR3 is TGTGCCAGCAGTGAAGCAGGGGAAACGTATGGCTACACCTTC. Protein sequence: CASSEAGETYGYTF.

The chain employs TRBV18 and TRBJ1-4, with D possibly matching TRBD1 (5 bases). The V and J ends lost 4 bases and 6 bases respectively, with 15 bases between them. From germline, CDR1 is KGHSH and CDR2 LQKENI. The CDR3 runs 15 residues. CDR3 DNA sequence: TGTGCCAGCTCACTACTTATTGGGGCGGATGAAAAACTGTTTTTT. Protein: CASSLLIGADEKLFF.

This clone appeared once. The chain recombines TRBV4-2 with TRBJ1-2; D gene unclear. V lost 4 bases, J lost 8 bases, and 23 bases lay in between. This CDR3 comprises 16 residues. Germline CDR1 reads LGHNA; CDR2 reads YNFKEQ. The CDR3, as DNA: TGTGCCAGCAGCCGAGTTAACAGCGGGCCCGTCGTCGGCTACACCTTC. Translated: CASSRVNSGPVVGYTF.

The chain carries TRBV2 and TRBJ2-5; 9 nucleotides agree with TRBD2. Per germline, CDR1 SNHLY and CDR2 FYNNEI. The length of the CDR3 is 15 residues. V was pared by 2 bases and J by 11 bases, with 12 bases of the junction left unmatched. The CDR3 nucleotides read TGTGCCAGCAGTGAAAGGCTTAGCGGGAGTCGAGAGCAGTACTTC. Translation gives CASSERLSGSREQYF. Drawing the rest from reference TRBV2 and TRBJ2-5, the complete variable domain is EPEVTQTPSHQVTQMGQEVILRCVPISNHLYFYWYRQILGQKVEFLVSFYNNEISEKSEIFDDQFSVERPDGSNFTLKIRSTKLEDSAMYFCASSERLSGSREQYFGPGTRLLVL.

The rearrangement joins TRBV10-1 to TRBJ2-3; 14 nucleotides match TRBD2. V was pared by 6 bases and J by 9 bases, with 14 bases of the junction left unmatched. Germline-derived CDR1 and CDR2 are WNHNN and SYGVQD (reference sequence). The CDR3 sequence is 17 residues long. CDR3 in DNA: TGCGCCAGCAGGCGGACTAGCGGGAGGCTGATCTTCGGGACGCAGTATTTT. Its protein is CASRRTSGRLIFGTQYF.

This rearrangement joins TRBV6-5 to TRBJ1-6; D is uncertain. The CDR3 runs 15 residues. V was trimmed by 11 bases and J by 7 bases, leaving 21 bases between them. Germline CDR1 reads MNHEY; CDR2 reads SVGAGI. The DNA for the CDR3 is TGTGCCCGTGGGAATCGGGAACTAACCAATTCACCCCTCCACTTT. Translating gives CARGNRELTNSPLHF.

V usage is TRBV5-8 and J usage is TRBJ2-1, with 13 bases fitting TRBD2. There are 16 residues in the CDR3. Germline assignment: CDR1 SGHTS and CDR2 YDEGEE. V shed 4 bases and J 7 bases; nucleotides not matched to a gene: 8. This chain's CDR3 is CASSQPWTSGSNEQFF. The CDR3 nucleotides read TGTGCCAGCAGCCAGCCCTGGACTAGCGGGAGTAATGAGCAGTTCTTC.

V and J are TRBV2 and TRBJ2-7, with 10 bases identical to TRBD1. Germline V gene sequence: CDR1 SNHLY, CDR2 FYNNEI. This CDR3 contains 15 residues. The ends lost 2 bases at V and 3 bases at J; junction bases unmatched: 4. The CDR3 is CASSETGQGHYEQYF. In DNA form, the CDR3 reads TGTGCCAGCAGTGAAACGGGACAGGGGCACTACGAGCAGTACTTC.

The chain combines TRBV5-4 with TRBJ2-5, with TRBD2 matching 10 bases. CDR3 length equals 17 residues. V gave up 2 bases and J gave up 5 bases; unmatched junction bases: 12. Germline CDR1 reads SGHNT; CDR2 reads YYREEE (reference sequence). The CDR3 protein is CASSLYLASGGGETQYF. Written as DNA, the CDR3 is TGTGCCAGCAGCTTATACTTGGCTAGCGGGGGTGGGGAGACCCAGTACTTC.